A single sample is the source of the 9 T cell receptor beta chains below, sequenced in a study of blood T cells in healthy people across ages. For the second PCR, which ran for 7 to 11 cycles, a sample-barcoded 5' primer and a J-beta primer mix were used. TCRdb reprocessed the 5' RACE reads with MiXCR, giving one entry per CDR3 protein. The sample has about 1.5 million distinct CDR3 sequences, roughly 40% seen once. Sample: blood. The origin of the receptors is a woman younger than 35 in good health.

A few counts support this clonotype. The rearrangement uses TRBV6-2 or TRBV6-3 and TRBJ2-7; the D gene could be TRBD1 or TRBD2 (5 bases each). The CDR3 consists of 15 residues. CDR1 is MNHEY, CDR2 SVGEGT, per germline. V lost 4 bases, J lost 6 bases, and 19 bases lay in between. The CDR3 DNA reads as TGTGCCAGCAGTTCCCGGGACGCGGTTTGGGGCGAGCAGTACTTC. Translation gives CASSSRDAVWGEQYF.

The table lists this clonotype with many counts. At one boundary the junction diverges from the germline segment, which might be a read error. The chain joins TRBV7-9 to TRBJ1-6; D possibly corresponds to TRBD1 (6 bases). Per germline, CDR1 SEHNR and CDR2 FQNEAQ (reference sequence). This CDR3 is built from 14 residues. The CDR3 DNA is TGTGCCAGCAGTTTAGGGGGAGTAAATTCACCCCTCCACTTT. Protein: CASSLGGVNSPLHF.

The chain is built from TRBV27 and TRBJ2-5; TRBD2 matches at 9 bases. The length of the CDR3 is 15 residues. The trim removed 5 bases at V and 5 bases at J, leaving 9 bases unmatched. The germline CDR1 and CDR2 sequences are MNHEY and SMNVEV (reference sequence). For the CDR3, the DNA is TGTGCCAGCAGTCCACGCCTAGCGGGGTACGAGACCCAGTACTTC. It is translated as CASSPRLAGYETQYF.

The rearrangement links TRBV5-1 to TRBJ2-2; 7 bases line up with TRBD1. The V segment lost 4 bases and the J segment 0 bases; nucleotides outside the gene matches: 3. Germline V gene lookup returns CDR1 SGHRS and CDR2 YFSETQ. The CDR3 extends over 15 amino acids. Here the CDR3 reads CASSEGQPNTGELFF. CDR3 nucleotides: TGCGCCAGCAGCGAGGGACAGCCGAACACCGGGGAGCTGTTTTTT.

This clonotype was seen more than once but under ten times. This CDR3 reads CASSWRENTEAFF. For the CDR3, the DNA is TGTGCCAGCAGTTGGAGGGAGAACACTGAAGCTTTCTTT. The J gene is TRBJ1-1, the V gene TRBV27; D not resolved. The germline V gene encodes CDR1 MNHEY and CDR2 SMNVEV (reference sequence). This CDR3 is 13 amino acids long. V lost 4 bases, J lost 1 base, and 7 bases lay in between.

As DNA, the CDR3 is TGTGCCAGCAGTTTATTCCCCTCGGTCGCCCAAGAGACCCAGTACTTC. Translating gives CASSLFPSVAQETQYF. The chain carries TRBV28 and TRBJ2-5; D gene unclear. There are 16 residues in the CDR3. V shed 1 base and J shed 1 base, with 13 bases lying between them. The V gene's germline CDR1 is MDHEN and CDR2 SYDVKM.

This clonotype was detected ten times or more. The germline gene is not matched at one end of the junction; a read error may be the cause. This sequence joins TRBV5-1 and TRBJ2-1, with a possible D match to TRBD2 (6 bases). In germline, CDR1 is SGHRS, CDR2 YFSETQ. CDR3 length: 13 amino acids. The CDR3 here is CASSSGLYNEQFF. CDR3 nucleotides: TGTGCCAGCAGCTCGGGACTCTACAATGAGCAGTTCTTC. The full variable domain, its missing parts supplied by reference TRBV5-1 and TRBJ2-1, is KAGVTQTPRYLIKTRGQQVTLSCSPISGHRSVSWYQQTPGQGLQFLFEYFSETQRNKGNFPGRFSGRQFSNSRSEMNVSTLELGDSALYLCASSSGLYNEQFFGPGTRLTVL.

This chain connects TRBV27 to TRBJ2-7; 9 bases map to TRBD2. There are 12 residues in the CDR3. The trim removed 6 bases at V and 5 bases at J, leaving 2 bases unmatched. Germline assignment: CDR1 MNHEY and CDR2 SMNVEV (reference sequence). The chain's CDR3 is CASRAGGDEQYF. The CDR3 nucleotides read TGTGCCAGCAGAGCGGGGGGTGACGAGCAGTACTTC.

The table lists this clonotype with many counts. This rearrangement joins TRBV5-1 to TRBJ2-1, with a tentative D call TRBD2 (5 bases). Deletions cut 1 base from V and 8 bases from J, with 10 bases between. This CDR3 contains 13 residues. CDR1 and CDR2 from the germline V gene are SGHRS and YFSETQ. The chain's CDR3 is CASSLYAADEQFF. CDR3 sequence (DNA): TGCGCCAGCAGCTTGTACGCAGCGGATGAGCAGTTCTTC.